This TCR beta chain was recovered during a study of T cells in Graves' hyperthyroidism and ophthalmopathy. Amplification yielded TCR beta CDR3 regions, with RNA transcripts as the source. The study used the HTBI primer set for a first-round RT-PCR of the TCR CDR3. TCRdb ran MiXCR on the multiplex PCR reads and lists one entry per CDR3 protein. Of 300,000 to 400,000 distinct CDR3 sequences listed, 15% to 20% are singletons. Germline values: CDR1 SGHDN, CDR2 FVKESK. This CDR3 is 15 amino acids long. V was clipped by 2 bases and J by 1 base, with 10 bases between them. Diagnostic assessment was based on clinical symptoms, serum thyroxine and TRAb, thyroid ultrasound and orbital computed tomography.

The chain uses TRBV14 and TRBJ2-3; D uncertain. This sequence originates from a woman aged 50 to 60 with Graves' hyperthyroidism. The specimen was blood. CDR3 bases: TGTGCCAGCAGCCAAATGGGTCAGGGCACAGATACGCAGTATTTT. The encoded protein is CASSQMGQGTDTQYF.